The present T cell receptor beta chain was sequenced within a study of OX40 agonist ivuxolimab in advanced cancers. Study background: Of the patients, three showed partial responses, one with hepatocellular carcinoma and two with cutaneous melanoma. Findings of the study overall: CD8+ T cells averaged more expanded clones than CD4+.

The table came from immunoSEQ multiplex PCR; TCRdb's copy has only in-frame clones and leaves some out. The sample contains fewer than 85,000 clones, about 87% of which appear only once. Germline lookup yields CDR1 MNHEY and CDR2 SMNVEV (reference sequence). Unmatched junction bases numbered 6, after V lost 5 bases and J lost 0 bases. This CDR3 spans 16 amino acids. About this clone itself: Antigen: not known.

The sequence derives from an adult with an advanced solid tumor such as melanoma, head and neck, liver or kidney cancer. The sequenced sample was CD4+ or CD8+ T cells sorted from blood, obtained in a trial of the OX40 agonist ivuxolimab. This chain links TRBV27 with TRBJ2-3; 9 bases line up with TRBD1. The CDR3, as DNA: TGTGCCAGCAGTCTTCGACAGGGGGGTAGCACAGATACGCAGTATTTT. It translates to CASSLRQGGSTDTQYF.